This T cell receptor beta chain is drawn from a study of cytotoxic CD8 clonotypes in ibrutinib-treated CLL. Looking at the study overall: Responses comprised some 24 partial and 2 complete; at median around 6 years, approximately 15 remained remitted and roughly twelve progressed. General study findings and limits: Before falling back toward baseline at progression, clonality had risen at the time of ibrutinib response. Once treatment began, public clonotypes, which were uncommon, contracted or stayed stable.

Regarding this clone: No antigen is known for it.

Sequencing used immunoSEQ multiplex PCR; TCRdb keeps in-frame clones, though not all of them. The sample has some 170,000 clones; roughly 84% are singletons. Frozen PBMC stocks contributed about 2.2 micrograms of genomic DNA to the TCR beta libraries. The CDR3 is made up of 18 amino acids. The V gene end was trimmed by 2 bases and the J gene end by 4 bases; junction bases not matched to a gene: 14. Germline CDR1 reads SGHRS; CDR2 reads YFSETQ. The sample in question was PBMCs, obtained at disease progression, from a patient treated with ibrutinib. The chain couples TRBV5-1 to TRBJ2-3; TRBD2 matches at 9 bases. The TCR comes from a human donor with chronic lymphocytic leukemia. The CDR3 sequence is CASSFLGWSGRRPDTQYF. The DNA for the CDR3 is TGCGCCAGCAGCTTCCTGGGTTGGAGCGGGAGGAGGCCAGATACGCAGTATTTT.